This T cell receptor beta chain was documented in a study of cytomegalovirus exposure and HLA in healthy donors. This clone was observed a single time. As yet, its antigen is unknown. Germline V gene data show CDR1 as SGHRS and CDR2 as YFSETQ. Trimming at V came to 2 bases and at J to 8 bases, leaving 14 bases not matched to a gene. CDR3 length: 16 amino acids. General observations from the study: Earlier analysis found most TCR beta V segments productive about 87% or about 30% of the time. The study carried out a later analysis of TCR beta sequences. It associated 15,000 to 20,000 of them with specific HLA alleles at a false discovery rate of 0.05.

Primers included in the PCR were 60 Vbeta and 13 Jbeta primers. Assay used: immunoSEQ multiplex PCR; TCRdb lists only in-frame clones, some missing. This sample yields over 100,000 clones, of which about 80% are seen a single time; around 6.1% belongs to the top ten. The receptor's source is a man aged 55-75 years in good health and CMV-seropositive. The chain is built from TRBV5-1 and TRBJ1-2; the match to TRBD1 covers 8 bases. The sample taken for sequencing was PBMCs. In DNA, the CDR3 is TGCGCCAGCAGCTTCATGGACAGGGTCCCTATAAGGGGCTACACCTTC. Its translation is CASSFMDRVPIRGYTF.